A selection of T cell receptor beta chains follows, all from one sample in a study of T cells in Graves' hyperthyroidism and ophthalmopathy. TCRdb re-analysed the multiplex PCR reads in MiXCR, keeping a single row per CDR3 protein. The sample yields roughly 250,000 distinct CDR3 sequences, around 17% seen once. The sequencing input was blood. The receptors originated from a woman aged 18-30 years with Graves' ophthalmopathy. The CDR3 runs from the conserved cysteine through the conserved F or W. Each record gives: CDR3 protein, V gene, J gene.

CASGATGVKYNEQFF	TRBV12-5	TRBJ2-1
CASSSDQGAPLGYGYTF	TRBV28	TRBJ1-2
CSARYRDHTDTQYF	TRBV20-1	TRBJ2-3
CASSAQGDGYGYTF	TRBV7-9	TRBJ1-2
CSVGGGSSYNEQFF	TRBV29-1	TRBJ2-1
CASRPQGLNTEAFF	TRBV3-1	TRBJ1-1
CASSDSGGITDTQYF	TRBV25-1	TRBJ2-3
CASSLIGRRNTGELFF	TRBV12-3/TRBV12-4	TRBJ2-2
CASRDKTSGIYNEQFF	TRBV19	TRBJ2-1
CARGRERGNEQFF	TRBV2	TRBJ2-1
CASSSPPQGYTEAFF	TRBV11-3	TRBJ1-1
CASSLGRTGSMTDTQYF	TRBV13	TRBJ2-3
CAWSVRPSGRLPYNEQFF	TRBV30	TRBJ2-1
CASGGVFGDEQYF	TRBV7-2	TRBJ2-7
CSVAQYNEQFF	TRBV29-1	TRBJ2-1
CSGKGYRDTQYF	TRBV29-1	TRBJ2-3
CSASSSTDTQYF	TRBV20-1	TRBJ2-3
CATQGQGNQPQHF	TRBV19	TRBJ1-5
CASSSTAYEQYF	TRBV18	TRBJ2-7
CASSPDGSSYNEQFF	TRBV5-1	TRBJ2-1
CASSILSGTGGYNEQFF	TRBV19	TRBJ2-1
CASSTTTNEQFF	TRBV9	TRBJ2-1
CASSPLGVAEQFF	TRBV12-3/TRBV12-4	TRBJ2-1
CASSLVELAGVYNEQFF	TRBV7-3	TRBJ2-1
CASSLGWRPTGETQYF	TRBV7-2	TRBJ2-5
CASSQDLQGHGELFF	TRBV4-2	TRBJ2-2
CASSSGQGDSNQPQHF	TRBV27	TRBJ1-5
CASSLGRVLKETQYF	TRBV7-9	TRBJ2-5